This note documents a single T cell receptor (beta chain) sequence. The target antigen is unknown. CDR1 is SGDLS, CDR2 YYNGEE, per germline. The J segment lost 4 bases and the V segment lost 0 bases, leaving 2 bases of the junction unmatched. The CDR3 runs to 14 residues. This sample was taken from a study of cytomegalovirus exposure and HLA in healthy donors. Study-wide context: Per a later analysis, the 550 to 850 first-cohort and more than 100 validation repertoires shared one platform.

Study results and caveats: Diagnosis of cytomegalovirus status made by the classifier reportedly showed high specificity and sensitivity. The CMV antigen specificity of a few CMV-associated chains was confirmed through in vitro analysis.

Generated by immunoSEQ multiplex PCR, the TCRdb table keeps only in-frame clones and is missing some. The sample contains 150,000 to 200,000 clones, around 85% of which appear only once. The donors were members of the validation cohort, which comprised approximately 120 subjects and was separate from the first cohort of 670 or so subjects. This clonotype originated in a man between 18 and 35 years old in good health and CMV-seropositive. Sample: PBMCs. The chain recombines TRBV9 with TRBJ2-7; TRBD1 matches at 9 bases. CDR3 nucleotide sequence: TGTGCCAGCAGCGTAGGGACAGGGGAATACGAGCAGTACTTC. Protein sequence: CASSVGTGEYEQYF.